This record looks at one T cell receptor beta chain sequence and its context. The V end lost 1 base, the J end lost 6 bases, and 9 bases lay between the germline ends. CDR1 and CDR2 (germline): MNHNS, SASEGT. The CDR3 loop spans 14 amino acids. Some clones are missing from TCRdb's copy, which holds only in-frame ones; the method was immunoSEQ multiplex PCR. The repertoire holds fewer than 110,000 clones, with about nine tenths as singletons. This specimen comes from a study of T cell changes during pregnancy in multiple sclerosis. V and J are TRBV6-1 and TRBJ2-2, with D maybe TRBD1 (6 bases). This clonotype originated in a female donor with multiple sclerosis, enrolled in a pregnancy study. The specimen comprised peripheral blood, sampled in the second trimester of pregnancy. The CDR3 region has the DNA TGTGCCAGCAGTGAAGGGTACAGGGCCGGGGAGCTGTTTTTT. Translation gives CASSEGYRAGELFF.